These 17 T cell receptor beta chains came from one sample sequenced in a study of cytomegalovirus exposure and HLA in healthy donors. This PCR relied on a set of 60 Vbeta primers and 13 Jbeta primers. TCRdb's copy holds only in-frame clones and misses some; the assay was immunoSEQ multiplex PCR. The table lists 65,000 to 95,000 clones, around 77% of them singletons. The material sequenced was PBMCs. The receptors were gathered from a man aged 45-65 years in good health and CMV-seronegative.

The table lists this clone with a few counts. The chain's CDR3 is CATRDRGHTGANVLTF. In DNA form, the CDR3 reads TGTGCCACCAGGGACAGGGGCCACACTGGGGCCAACGTCCTGACTTTC. This rearrangement joins TRBV15 to TRBJ2-6, with 9 bases matching TRBD1. Germline lookup yields CDR1 LNHNV and CDR2 YYDKDF (reference sequence). V shed 6 bases, J shed 2 bases, and the junction held 5 bases outside the gene matches. This CDR3 is built from 16 residues.

The chain combines TRBV5-5 with TRBJ1-5; D remains unclear. This CDR3 comprises 14 residues. V was clipped by 4 bases and J by 0 bases, with 8 bases between them. CDR1 is SGHKS and CDR2 is YYEKEE in the germline V gene (reference sequence). The CDR3 bases are TGTGCCAGCAGCACCCCAGGTAGCAATCAGCCCCAGCATTTT. Its translation: CASSTPGSNQPQHF.

The chain links TRBV11-3 to TRBJ1-5; 9 bases map to TRBD1. CDR3 size: 14 residues. With 5 bases clipped from V and 7 bases from J, the junction kept 6 bases outside the gene matches. Germline-derived CDR1 and CDR2 are SGHNT and YENEEA. In DNA form, the CDR3 reads TGTGCCAGCAGCGCACAGGGGGCAGGGCAGCCCCAGCATTTT. It is translated as CASSAQGAGQPQHF.

The chain is built from TRBV7-9 and TRBJ1-4, with D hard to call. The CDR3 covers 11 residues. Trimming shortened V by 1 base and J by 10 bases, and 4 bases separated the two germline ends. The germline gives CDR1 SEHNR, CDR2 FQNEAQ (reference sequence). The DNA of the CDR3 is TGTGCCAGCAGCTTAGGAGGAAAACTGTTTTTT. Translation: CASSLGGKLFF.

In its sample, this clone was seen a few times. This chain uses TRBV2 with TRBJ1-3; D is unclear. Germline assignment: CDR1 SNHLY and CDR2 FYNNEI. CDR3 size: 15 residues. Trimming stripped 5 bases from V and 3 bases from J, with 14 bases between. CDR3 nucleotide sequence: TGTGCCAGCAGTCCGGAGGCGACTAATGGAAACACCATATATTTT. It codes for CASSPEATNGNTIYF. Drawing the rest from reference TRBV2 and TRBJ1-3, the complete variable domain is EPEVTQTPSHQVTQMGQEVILRCVPISNHLYFYWYRQILGQKVEFLVSFYNNEISEKSEIFDDQFSVERPDGSNFTLKIRSTKLEDSAMYFCASSPEATNGNTIYFGEGSWLTVV.

This clone was seen a handful of times. This chain uses TRBV6-5 with TRBJ2-7; TRBD2 might be the D (5 bases). CDR3 length: 14 amino acids. V gave up 0 bases and J gave up 3 bases, with 9 bases separating them. Germline lookup yields CDR1 MNHEY and CDR2 SVGAGI. CDR3: CASSYSRGNYEQYF. As DNA, the CDR3 is TGTGCCAGCAGTTACTCGAGAGGGAACTACGAGCAGTACTTC.

This chain links TRBV30 with TRBJ1-5; possibly TRBD1 for D (5 bases). The V gene lost 0 bases and the J gene lost 2 bases, with 14 bases spanning the gap. The CDR3 covers 16 residues. The V gene's germline CDR1 is GTSNPN and CDR2 SVGIG (reference sequence). The CDR3 nucleotides read TGTGCCTGGAGTGTACTACGCCCGGGGGGCAATCAGCCCCAGCATTTT. Amino acid sequence: CAWSVLRPGGNQPQHF.

This rearrangement joins TRBV5-1 to TRBJ2-7; TRBD1 agrees at 11 bases. Germline CDR1 and CDR2: SGHRS and YFSETQ. The trim removed 4 bases at V and 2 bases at J, leaving 2 bases unmatched. There are 14 residues in the CDR3. CDR3 protein: CASSRGQGAYEQYF. CDR3 bases: TGCGCCAGCAGCCGGGGACAGGGGGCCTACGAGCAGTACTTC. The full variable domain, with the rest looked up from reference TRBV5-1 and TRBJ2-7, is KAGVTQTPRYLIKTRGQQVTLSCSPISGHRSVSWYQQTPGQGLQFLFEYFSETQRNKGNFPGRFSGRQFSNSRSEMNVSTLELGDSALYLCASSRGQGAYEQYFGPGTRLTVT.

This CDR3 reads CASSQVPDMANSPLHF. In DNA form, the CDR3 reads TGTGCCAGCAGCCAGGTCCCGGACATGGCGAATTCACCCCTCCACTTT. The chain employs TRBV14 and TRBJ1-6, with D perhaps matching TRBD1 (5 bases). CDR1 is SGHDN and CDR2 is FVKESK in the germline V gene. There are 16 residues in the CDR3. The V gene lost 3 bases and the J gene lost 7 bases, with 16 bases spanning the gap.

The J gene is TRBJ2-1, the V gene TRBV5-5, with 7 bases that match TRBD1. Germline loops: CDR1 SGHKS, CDR2 YYEKEE (reference sequence). The CDR3 is 15 residues long. V was pared by 0 bases and J by 8 bases, with 8 bases of the junction left unmatched. The CDR3 reads CASSLAPDRLDEQFF. The CDR3 nucleotides are TGTGCCAGCAGCTTGGCCCCGGACAGGCTCGATGAGCAGTTCTTC.

V is TRBV28 and J is TRBJ2-1; 11 nucleotides agree with TRBD2. The germline V gene has CDR1 MDHEN and CDR2 SYDVKM. J was trimmed by 8 bases and V by 5 bases; bases with no gene match: 2. The CDR3 is 13 residues long. The CDR3, as DNA: TGTGCCAGCAGTGAGACTAGCGGGGATGAGCAGTTCTTC. Amino acid sequence: CASSETSGDEQFF.

This chain joins TRBV27 and TRBJ2-7, with D possibly being TRBD1 (6 bases). CDR1 is MNHEY and CDR2 is SMNVEV in the germline V gene (reference sequence). The V gene lost 3 bases and the J gene lost 3 bases, with 12 bases spanning the gap. CDR3 length: 14 residues. CDR3 region: CASSFGQWDYEQYF. DNA of the CDR3: TGTGCCAGCAGTTTTGGACAGTGGGACTACGAGCAGTACTTC.

This sequence joins TRBV19 and TRBJ2-3, with 8 nucleotides matching TRBD2. Germline V gene data show CDR1 as LNHDA and CDR2 as SQIVND (reference sequence). The CDR3 contains 16 residues. Trimming took 4 bases from V and 3 from J; bases not matched to a gene: 9. CDR3 in DNA: TGTGCCAGTAGTAGATCCGGGACTAGAAGTACAGATACGCAGTATTTT. Its protein product is CASSRSGTRSTDTQYF.

The V gene is TRBV2, the J gene TRBJ1-1, with TRBD1 matching 7 bases. This CDR3 comprises 14 residues. CDR1 is SNHLY, CDR2 FYNNEI, per germline. Losses at the gene ends were 6 bases for V and 4 bases for J; bases not matched to a gene: 8. Here the CDR3 DNA reads TGTGCCAGCAGGCGACAGGGCTGGACCACTGAAGCTTTCTTT. Translating gives CASRRQGWTTEAFF.

The genes are TRBV19 and TRBJ1-2; D is perhaps TRBD1 (5 bases). This CDR3 is 13 amino acids long. Germline CDR1 reads LNHDA; CDR2 reads SQIVND (reference sequence). The ends were cut back, 2 bases at V and 4 bases at J, with 8 bases in the middle. CDR3 nucleotides: TGTGCCAGTAGTATAAGGGGCTCCTATGGCTACACCTTC. Protein: CASSIRGSYGYTF.

V usage is TRBV30 and J usage is TRBJ2-2; 11 nucleotides line up with TRBD2. After removal of 4 bases from V and 4 bases from J, the junction contained 2 bases not matched to a gene. The CDR3 is made up of 14 amino acids. The germline V gene encodes CDR1 GTSNPN and CDR2 SVGIG (reference sequence). CDR3 amino acids: CAWNLAGGTGELFF. DNA of the CDR3: TGTGCCTGGAATCTAGCGGGGGGCACCGGGGAGCTGTTTTTT. Looking up the rest from reference TRBV30 and TRBJ2-2 gives the full variable domain: SQTIHQWPATLVQPVGSPLSLECTVEGTSNPNLYWYRQAAGRGLQLLFYSVGIGQISSEVPQNLSASRPQDRQFILSSKKLLLSDSGFYLCAWNLAGGTGELFFGEGSRLTVL.

The chain employs TRBV5-5 and TRBJ2-1; maybe TRBD1 (5 bases). The CDR3 has 15 residues. Trimming stripped 3 bases from V and 6 bases from J, with 16 bases between. Germline values: CDR1 SGHKS, CDR2 YYEKEE (reference sequence). The CDR3 DNA is TGTGCCAGCAGCTACCCTTGGGGCCCAGCCAATGAGCAGTTCTTC. Translating it yields CASSYPWGPANEQFF.